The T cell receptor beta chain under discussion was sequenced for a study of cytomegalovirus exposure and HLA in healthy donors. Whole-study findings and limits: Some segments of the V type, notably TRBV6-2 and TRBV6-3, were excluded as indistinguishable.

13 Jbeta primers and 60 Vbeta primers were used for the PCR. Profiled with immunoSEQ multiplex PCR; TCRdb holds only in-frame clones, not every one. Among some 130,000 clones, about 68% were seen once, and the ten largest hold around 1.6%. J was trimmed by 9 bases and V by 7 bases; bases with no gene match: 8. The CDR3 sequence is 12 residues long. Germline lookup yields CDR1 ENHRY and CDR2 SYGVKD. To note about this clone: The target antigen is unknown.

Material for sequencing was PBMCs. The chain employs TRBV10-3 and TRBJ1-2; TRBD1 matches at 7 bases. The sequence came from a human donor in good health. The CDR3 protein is CAITTGDKSYTF. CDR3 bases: TGTGCCATCACCACAGGGGACAAGAGCTACACCTTC.